The 29 T cell receptor beta chains reported below all come from one sample, sequenced in a study of radiation and T cells in renal cell carcinoma. Time point meaning: blood 4 weeks post-SBRT, at nephrectomy. Sample treatment: 15 Gy SBRT to primary tumor, nephrectomy 4 weeks later. Clones were read by immunoSEQ multiplex PCR, and TCRdb kept only the in-frame ones, dropping some. The sample contains over 120,000 clones, approximately 86% of which appear only once. Sequenced material: blood, taken from a patient whose treatment included radiotherapy and nephrectomy. These receptor sequences come from a woman aged 45-65 years with renal cell carcinoma.

This clone showed up just a few times. V is TRBV2 and J is TRBJ1-5; D unresolved. The V end lost 7 bases, the J end lost 6 bases, and 16 bases lay between the germline ends. Germline CDR1 reads SNHLY; CDR2 reads FYNNEI. This CDR3 has 14 residues. Written as DNA, the CDR3 is TGTGCCAGCAAGATGAGACCGGGGAGTCAGCCCCAGCATTTT. Translation: CASKMRPGSQPQHF.

The rearrangement links TRBV7-8 to TRBJ2-7; possible D gene TRBD1, 5 bases. The ends were cut back, 3 bases at V and 0 bases at J, with 12 bases in the middle. Germline V lookup: CDR1 SGHVS, CDR2 FQNEAQ. The CDR3 is made up of 15 amino acids. The CDR3: CASSLGRGGSYEQYF. In DNA form, the CDR3 reads TGTGCCAGCAGCTTGGGTAGGGGTGGCTCCTACGAGCAGTACTTC.

This chain links TRBV2 with TRBJ2-1; D is perhaps TRBD2 (6 bases). The CDR3 is 15 residues long. V was clipped by 6 bases and J by 0 bases, with 12 bases between them. Germline-derived CDR1 and CDR2 are SNHLY and FYNNEI. CDR3 sequence: CASSVADFSYNEQFF. For the CDR3, the DNA is TGTGCCAGCAGCGTAGCGGATTTCTCCTACAATGAGCAGTTCTTC.

CDR3 coding DNA: TGTGCCAGCCAGATTTCTGGCCTAAAAAAGGGTGGCTACACCTTC. It yields the protein CASQISGLKKGGYTF. The rearrangement uses TRBV28 and TRBJ1-2; no definite D call. Germline V CDR1 and CDR2: MDHEN, SYDVKM. V was cut by 8 bases and J by 7 bases, with 23 bases left in between. The length of the CDR3 is 15 residues.

The chain couples TRBV5-1 to TRBJ1-5; D is unclear. In germline, CDR1 is SGHRS, CDR2 YFSETQ. V was clipped by 0 bases and J by 2 bases, with 6 bases between them. There are 14 residues in the CDR3. CDR3 residues: CASSLGDRNQPQHF. The CDR3 nucleotides are TGCGCCAGCAGCTTGGGGGATCGCAATCAGCCCCAGCATTTT.

This chain uses TRBV5-1 with TRBJ2-2; a weak D match, TRBD2 (7 bases). V lost 1 base to trimming and J lost 5 bases, with 18 bases between them. The CDR3 is 17 amino acids. Per germline, CDR1 SGHRS and CDR2 YFSETQ. Here the CDR3 DNA reads TGCGCCAGCAGCTTGCAGGGGTCAGGACTAGGGACCGGGGAGCTGTTTTTT. This codes for CASSLQGSGLGTGELFF.

This clone was detected once. The V gene is TRBV7-3, the J gene TRBJ2-5; TRBD1 is a possible D gene (6 bases). Germline assignment: CDR1 SGHTA and CDR2 FQGTGA. This CDR3 is built from 14 residues. V lost 5 bases, J lost 4 bases, and 14 bases lay in between. The DNA of the CDR3 is TGTGCCAGCAGCCTCACAGGGAAGGGAGAGACCCAGTACTTC. Protein: CASSLTGKGETQYF.

The chain couples TRBV19 to TRBJ1-5; D unclear. V was shortened by 11 bases and J by 0 bases, with 8 bases between the two germline ends. The germline V gene has CDR1 LNHDA and CDR2 SQIVND (reference sequence). This CDR3 has 12 amino acids. The CDR3 DNA reads as TGTGCCTCGGGAGATAGCAATCAGCCCCAGCATTTT. Translation gives CASGDSNQPQHF.

This chain joins TRBV7-9 and TRBJ1-5; 7 bases fit TRBD1. The CDR3 consists of 15 residues. Germline CDR1 SEHNR, CDR2 FQNEAQ (reference sequence). Germline trimming cut 4 bases from V and 5 bases from J; bases unmatched to any gene: 8. CDR3 region: CASSSQGGVHQPQHF. The CDR3 region has the DNA TGTGCCAGCAGCTCGCAGGGGGGTGTCCATCAGCCCCAGCATTTT. Full variable domain (missing parts from reference TRBV7-9 and TRBJ1-5): DTGVSQNPRHKITKRGQNVTFRCDPISEHNRLYWYRQTLGQGPEFLTYFQNEAQLEKSRLLSDRFSAERPKGSFSTLEIQRTEQGDSAMYLCASSSQGGVHQPQHFGDGTRLSIL.

The chain links TRBV6-5 to TRBJ2-3; 8 bases match TRBD1. The CDR3 has 15 amino acids. The V and J ends lost 6 bases and 6 bases, in that order; junction bases with no gene match: 11. Germline lookup yields CDR1 MNHEY and CDR2 SVGAGI. The CDR3 is CASSLRRGPSDTQYF. The CDR3 nucleotides read TGTGCCAGCAGCCTACGCAGGGGGCCATCCGATACGCAGTATTTT.

The chain is built from TRBV7-8 and TRBJ2-7; 7 nucleotides agree with TRBD2. Germline V CDR1 and CDR2: SGHVS, FQNEAQ. V gave up 5 bases and J gave up 3 bases; unmatched junction bases: 13. This CDR3 is 16 amino acids long. This chain's CDR3 is CASSVGRGGEVYEQYF. The CDR3 nucleotides read TGTGCCAGCAGCGTAGGGAGGGGAGGGGAAGTCTACGAGCAGTACTTC.

The chain has TRBV6-5 and TRBJ2-2; possibly TRBD1 or TRBD2 for D (6 bases each). CDR3 size: 13 residues. Germline CDR1 is MNHEY and CDR2 is SVGAGI. Trimming pared 11 bases from V and 2 bases from J, leaving 12 bases between. CDR3 region: CAGGHTNTGELFF. The CDR3 DNA sequence: TGTGCCGGGGGGCATACAAACACCGGGGAGCTGTTTTTT.

The chain carries TRBV29-1 and TRBJ2-5; perhaps TRBD2 as D (6 bases). This CDR3 is built from 13 residues. V lost 5 bases and J lost 1, with 11 bases in between. The germline gives CDR1 SQVTM, CDR2 ANQGSEA. The CDR3 loop reads CSVSRGSQETQYF. The DNA of the CDR3 is TGCAGCGTTTCCCGGGGGTCCCAAGAGACCCAGTACTTC.

The rearrangement uses TRBV5-4 and TRBJ1-1; maybe TRBD1 (6 bases). The V and J ends lost 3 bases and 4 bases respectively, with 16 bases between them. This CDR3 has 15 amino acids. CDR1 and CDR2 from the germline V gene are SGHNT and YYREEE (reference sequence). CDR3 in amino acids: CASSSAGDLITEAFF. CDR3 nucleotide sequence: TGTGCCAGCAGCTCGGCAGGGGATTTGATCACTGAAGCTTTCTTT. The full variable domain, its missing parts supplied by reference TRBV5-4 and TRBJ1-1, is ETGVTQSPTHLIKTRGQQVTLRCSSQSGHNTVSWYQQALGQGPQFIFQYYREEENGRGNFPPRFSGLQFPNYSSELNVNALELDDSALYLCASSSAGDLITEAFFGQGTRLTVV.

The chain joins TRBV7-2 to TRBJ2-1, with no clear D. V lost 4 bases and J 2 bases, leaving 6 bases between the germline ends. Germline V CDR1 and CDR2: SGHTA, FQGNSA. The CDR3 loop spans 13 amino acids. CDR3 in amino acids: CASSSSAYNEQFF. In DNA form, the CDR3 reads TGTGCCAGCAGCTCCTCAGCCTACAATGAGCAGTTCTTC.

The chain employs TRBV14 and TRBJ2-1; D is unclear. Germline CDR1 reads SGHDN; CDR2 reads FVKESK. The CDR3 is 14 amino acids. Trimming stripped 3 bases from V and 0 bases from J, with 6 bases between. The CDR3 DNA sequence: TGTGCCAGCAGCCAGTGGAGCTCCTACAATGAGCAGTTCTTC. Translation gives CASSQWSSYNEQFF.

The chain employs TRBV6-6 and TRBJ1-1; D is unresolved. Germline assignment: CDR1 MNHNY and CDR2 SVGAGI (reference sequence). Trimming took off 6 bases at V and 5 bases at J, with 7 bases between the two ends. The CDR3 is 11 amino acids. The CDR3 DNA is TGTGCCAGCAGGGATGTAACTGAAGCTTTCTTT. This translates into CASRDVTEAFF.

The chain uses TRBV9 and TRBJ2-2; D is ambiguous. Germline V lookup: CDR1 SGDLS, CDR2 YYNGEE. The CDR3 runs 14 residues. V was pared by 5 bases and J by 2 bases, with 10 bases between. The CDR3 DNA reads TGTGCCAGCAGAAGGGCAGTTAACACCGGGGAGCTGTTTTTT. Translating gives CASRRAVNTGELFF.

V and J are TRBV6-5 and TRBJ1-2; D remains ambiguous. V was clipped by 0 bases and J by 2 bases, with 10 bases between them. Germline loops: CDR1 MNHEY, CDR2 SVGAGI. This CDR3 is 15 amino acids long. CDR3 in amino acids: CASSYSGTTNYGYTF. CDR3 DNA: TGTGCCAGCAGTTACTCTGGCACCACGAACTATGGCTACACCTTC.

V gene TRBV29-1 combines with J gene TRBJ2-1; 10 positions agree with TRBD1. This CDR3 is 15 amino acids long. CDR1 and CDR2 from the germline V gene are SQVTM and ANQGSEA. V lost 6 bases and J lost 4; bases outside the gene matches: 9. The CDR3 DNA is TGCAGCGTGGGCAAGACAGGGGGCGGATACAATGAGCAGTTCTTC. It translates to CSVGKTGGGYNEQFF.

The chain has TRBV6-1 and TRBJ1-2, with a tentative D call TRBD1 (5 bases). CDR1 and CDR2 (germline): MNHNS, SASEGT. Trimming removed 4 bases from V and 0 bases from J, with 21 bases in between. The CDR3 runs 18 residues. CDR3 loop: CASSVWDGRTAANYGYTF. DNA of the CDR3: TGTGCCAGCAGTGTCTGGGACGGACGGACCGCGGCTAACTATGGCTACACCTTC.

The chain joins TRBV15 to TRBJ2-1; a weak D match, TRBD1 (6 bases). V lost 6 bases and J 6 bases, leaving 18 bases between the germline ends. The CDR3 sequence is 15 residues long. The germline gives CDR1 LNHNV, CDR2 YYDKDF (reference sequence). For the CDR3, the DNA is TGTGCCACCAGTCAGGGGTTTGAGAAAGGCAATGAGCAGTTCTTC. It translates to CATSQGFEKGNEQFF. The full variable domain, in which reference TRBV15 and TRBJ2-1 provide the parts outside the CDR3, is DAMVIQNPRYQVTQFGKPVTLSCSQTLNHNVMYWYQQKSSQAPKLLFHYYDKDFNNEADTPDNFQSRRPNTSFCFLDIRSPGLGDTAMYLCATSQGFEKGNEQFFGPGTRLTVL.

The V call is TRBV2, the J call TRBJ1-1; D is possibly TRBD1 (6 bases). V shed 6 bases and J shed 0 bases, with 11 bases lying between them. Germline CDR1 and CDR2: SNHLY and FYNNEI. The CDR3 covers 14 residues. This CDR3 reads CASRPGQMNTEAFF. CDR3 nucleotides: TGTGCCAGCAGACCGGGACAAATGAACACTGAAGCTTTCTTT.

CDR3 in DNA: TGCGCCAGCAGCCAAGGGACGAGGGGTCAGCCCCAGCATTTT. Translated, it gives CASSQGTRGQPQHF. This chain connects TRBV4-3 to TRBJ1-5, with a possible D match to TRBD1 (5 bases). V was clipped by 1 base and J by 6 bases, with 10 bases between them. Germline V lookup: CDR1 LGHNA, CDR2 YSLEER. The CDR3 extends over 14 amino acids.

The rearrangement joins TRBV5-4 to TRBJ1-6; D is ambiguous. The CDR3 runs 15 residues. V was shortened by 0 bases and J by 6 bases, with 10 bases between the two germline ends. Germline V gene lookup returns CDR1 SGHNT and CDR2 YYREEE (reference sequence). The CDR3 reads CASSLALGGNSPLHF. The DNA of the CDR3 is TGTGCCAGCAGCTTGGCCTTAGGAGGTAATTCACCCCTCCACTTT. Variable domain in full (rest from reference TRBV5-4 and TRBJ1-6): ETGVTQSPTHLIKTRGQQVTLRCSSQSGHNTVSWYQQALGQGPQFIFQYYREEENGRGNFPPRFSGLQFPNYSSELNVNALELDDSALYLCASSLALGGNSPLHFGNGTRLTVT.

This clone turned up a few times. The J gene is TRBJ2-4, the V gene TRBV7-2; TRBD1 agrees at 9 bases. V dropped 4 bases and J dropped 9; count of bases not matched to a gene: 4. The germline V gene has CDR1 SGHTA and CDR2 FQGNSA. This CDR3 spans 13 amino acids. CDR3 in DNA: TGTGCCAGCAGCTCGACAGGGGGTGGCATTCAGTACTTC. It is translated as CASSSTGGGIQYF.

This sequence joins TRBV4-3 and TRBJ2-1; D unclear. Germline V gives CDR1 LGHNA, CDR2 YSLEER. The CDR3 has 16 amino acids. V lost 0 bases and J lost 2, with 11 bases in between. This CDR3 reads CASSQDVQITYNEQFF. CDR3 DNA sequence: TGCGCCAGCAGCCAAGATGTCCAGATCACCTACAATGAGCAGTTCTTC.

The genes are TRBV11-2 and TRBJ2-7; D not certain. CDR1 and CDR2 from the germline V gene are SGHAT and FQNNGV. V lost 5 bases, J lost 3 bases, and 14 bases lay in between. This CDR3 is built from 14 residues. This CDR3 reads CASSRHGENYEQYF. The CDR3 nucleotides read TGTGCCAGCAGCCGGCATGGAGAGAACTACGAGCAGTACTTC.

The rearrangement links TRBV28 to TRBJ1-1; D remains ambiguous. Trimming pared 10 bases from V and 1 base from J, leaving 16 bases between. CDR1 and CDR2 from the germline V gene are MDHEN and SYDVKM. CDR3 length: 14 amino acids. The CDR3 sequence: CATVTALSNTEAFF. Here the CDR3 DNA reads TGTGCCACCGTGACGGCTTTATCGAACACTGAAGCTTTCTTT.